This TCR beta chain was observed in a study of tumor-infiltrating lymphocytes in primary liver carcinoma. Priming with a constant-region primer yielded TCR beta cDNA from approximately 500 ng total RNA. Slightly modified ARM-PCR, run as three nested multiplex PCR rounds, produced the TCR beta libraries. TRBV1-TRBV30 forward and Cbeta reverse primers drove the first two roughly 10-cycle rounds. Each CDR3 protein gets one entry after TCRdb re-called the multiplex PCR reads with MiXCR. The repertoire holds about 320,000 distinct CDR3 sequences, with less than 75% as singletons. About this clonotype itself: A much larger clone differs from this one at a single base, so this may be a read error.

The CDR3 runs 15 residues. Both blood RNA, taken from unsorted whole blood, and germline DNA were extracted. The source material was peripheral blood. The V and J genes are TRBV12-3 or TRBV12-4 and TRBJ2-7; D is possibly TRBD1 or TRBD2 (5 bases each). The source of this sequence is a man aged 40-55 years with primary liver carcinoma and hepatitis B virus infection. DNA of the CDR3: TGTACCAGCAGTTTACGTGACAGCGGTAGCTACGAGCAGTACTTC. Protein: CTSSLRDSGSYEQYF.